The rows below give T cell receptor beta chains drawn from one sample of a study of cytomegalovirus exposure and HLA in healthy donors. Clones were sequenced by immunoSEQ multiplex PCR, and TCRdb holds only the in-frame ones, with some missing. This sample carries 200,000 to 250,000 clones, approximately 88% of them seen once, and the ten largest clones take about 14%. Sequenced material: PBMCs. The receptor set was obtained from a woman aged 25 to 39 in good health and CMV-seropositive. Each CDR3 is given with its conserved first and last residue. A D gene is named only where the DNA matches it firmly. Expanded clones get a size class; other rows say once, few or many, or leave the size out.

CASRPSLSRDEQYF	TGTGCCAGCAGACCCTCCTTGTCGAGGGATGAGCAGTACTTC	14	TRBV7-2	NA	NA	TRBJ2-7
CSHGTENTEAFF	TGCAGCCACGGGACGGAGAACACTGAAGCTTTCTTT	12	TRBV29-1	NA	NA	TRBJ1-1
CASSVGPGIYEQYF	TGTGCCAGCAGCGTAGGGCCGGGGATCTACGAGCAGTACTTC	14	TRBV9	once	NA	TRBJ2-7
CASTLRAPSYEQYF	TGTGCCAGTACTCTCAGGGCCCCCTCCTACGAGCAGTACTTC	14	TRBV28	NA	NA	TRBJ2-7
CASGLDRGSGIAGVGVGELFF	TGTGCTAGTGGATTGGACAGGGGATCAGGGATAGCGGGAGTAGGTGTCGGGGAGCTGTTTTTT	21	TRBV12-5	NA	NA	TRBJ2-2
CASSFYGGQVRAFF	TGTGCCAGCAGCTTTTATGGTGGACAGGTCCGGGCTTTCTTT	14	TRBV5-4	few	TRBD1	TRBJ1-1
CASSYGQGGNQPQHF	TGTGCCAGCAGTTACGGTCAGGGAGGCAATCAGCCCCAGCATTTT	15	TRBV6-5	many	NA	TRBJ1-5
CAWRATPDSENTEAFF	TGTGCCTGGAGAGCTACCCCGGACAGCGAGAACACTGAAGCTTTCTTT	16	TRBV30	NA	NA	TRBJ1-1
CASSVGGRGELFF	TGTGCCAGCAGCGTCGGGGGGCGAGGGGAGCTGTTTTTT	13	TRBV9	NA	NA	TRBJ2-2
CASSWAGTQETQYF	TGTGCCAGCAGTTGGGCAGGCACCCAAGAGACCCAGTACTTC	14	TRBV27	NA	NA	TRBJ2-5
CASSDRFNQPQHF	TGTGCCAGCAGTGACAGGTTCAATCAGCCCCAGCATTTT	13	TRBV7-2	NA	NA	TRBJ1-5
CASSVGPGQGGEQYF	TGTGCCAGCAGCGTAGGTCCGGGACAGGGAGGCGAGCAGTACTTC	15	TRBV9	few	TRBD1	TRBJ2-7
CASSFEWDRVDEQFF	TGCGCCAGCAGCTTCGAGTGGGACAGGGTCGATGAGCAGTTCTTC	15	TRBV5-1	NA	TRBD1	TRBJ2-1
CASSPDGTNYGYTF	TGCGCCAGCAGCCCGGACGGGACGAACTATGGCTACACCTTC	14	TRBV5-1	NA	NA	TRBJ1-2
CASSLVRSTEAFF	TGTGCCAGCAGTTTAGTCAGAAGCACTGAAGCTTTCTTT	13	TRBV27	NA	NA	TRBJ1-1
CASRKRPGQRNMNTEAFF	TGTGCCAGCAGGAAAAGACCGGGACAGAGGAACATGAACACTGAAGCTTTCTTT	18	TRBV2	NA	TRBD1	TRBJ1-1
CASSSGGAGEQYF	TGTGCCAGCAGCTCGGGGGGGGCAGGCGAGCAGTACTTC	13	TRBV7-2	NA	TRBD2	TRBJ2-7
CASSERGRAGNTIYF	TGTGCCAGCAGTGAACGGGGCAGGGCTGGAAACACCATATATTTT	15	TRBV6-1	once	NA	TRBJ1-3
CASSLVAGRSGASNQPQHF	TGTGCCAGCAGCTTAGTGGCAGGGCGATCAGGAGCTAGCAATCAGCCCCAGCATTTT	19	TRBV7-8	NA	NA	TRBJ1-5
CASSVVSSVYNEQFF	TGTGCCAGCAGCGTAGTAAGTAGCGTGTACAATGAGCAGTTCTTC	15	TRBV9	NA	NA	TRBJ2-1
CASSLGLSPAGTEAFF	TGTGCCAGCAGCTTGGGCCTTTCCCCTGCGGGGACTGAAGCTTTCTTT	16	TRBV5-4	NA	NA	TRBJ1-1
CASSLKWVADGYEQYF	TGTGCCAGCAGTTTAAAATGGGTGGCCGACGGCTACGAGCAGTACTTC	16	TRBV27	few	NA	TRBJ2-7
CSVDEGLIYTF	TGCAGCGTTGATGAGGGCCTCATCTACACCTTC	11	TRBV29-1	NA	NA	TRBJ1-2
CASSLSQGASNEQFF	TGCGCCAGCAGCTTGTCCCAGGGGGCCAGCAATGAGCAGTTCTTC	15	TRBV5-1	NA	TRBD1	TRBJ2-1
CASSRAQLGEQFF	TGCGCCAGCAGCCGCGCCCAGTTGGGTGAGCAGTTCTTC	13	TRBV4-3	NA	NA	TRBJ2-1
CASSSQGAREQYF	TGTGCCAGCAGTTCGCAGGGGGCACGGGAGCAGTACTTC	13	TRBV28	NA	TRBD1	TRBJ2-7
CASSLGTTEAFF	TGTGCCAGCAGCTTAGGAACCACTGAAGCTTTCTTT	12	TRBV11-2	few	NA	TRBJ1-1
CASSHRTGVYEQYF	TGTGCCAGCAGCCATCGGACAGGGGTTTACGAGCAGTACTTC	14	TRBV4-2	NA	TRBD1	TRBJ2-7
CASSLSRGEETQYF	TGTGCCAGCAGCCTATCCCGGGGCGAAGAGACCCAGTACTTC	14	TRBV7-8	NA	NA	TRBJ2-5
CAIRGQLNTGELFF	TGTGCCATCAGGGGACAATTGAACACCGGGGAGCTGTTTTTT	14	TRBV10-3	NA	NA	TRBJ2-2
CSVTSGRVVGELFF	TGCAGCGTGACTAGCGGGAGGGTTGTCGGGGAGCTGTTTTTT	14	TRBV29-1	NA	TRBD2	TRBJ2-2
CATSYVGSVRLRSYEQYF	TGTGCCACCAGCTACGTCGGGAGTGTCAGGTTAAGGTCCTACGAGCAGTACTTC	18	TRBV15	NA	NA	TRBJ2-7
CASSLWGGSSGANVLTF	TGTGCCAGCAGCTTGTGGGGAGGGAGCTCTGGGGCCAACGTCCTGACTTTC	17	TRBV11-2	NA	TRBD2	TRBJ2-6
CASSGALVREKLFF	TGTGCCAGCAGTGGGGCCCTCGTAAGAGAAAAACTGTTTTTT	14	TRBV25-1	NA	NA	TRBJ1-4
CASMAASNQPQHF	TGTGCCAGCATGGCAGCGAGCAATCAGCCCCAGCATTTT	13	TRBV28	NA	NA	TRBJ1-5
CASSVSGSPNEKLFF	TGTGCCAGCAGCGTTAGCGGCAGTCCAAATGAAAAACTGTTTTTT	15	TRBV9	NA	NA	TRBJ1-4
CAWSVRARGYTF	TGTGCCTGGAGTGTAAGGGCTCGTGGCTACACCTTC	12	TRBV30	few	NA	TRBJ1-2
CASSLGLNNEKLFF	TGCGCCAGCAGCTTGGGGCTGAATAATGAAAAACTGTTTTTT	14	TRBV5-1	NA	NA	TRBJ1-4
CASSQDTGGEQYF	TGCGCCAGCAGCCAAGATACCGGAGGCGAGCAGTACTTC	13	TRBV4-3	NA	NA	TRBJ2-7
CATSRDDSGANVLTF	TGTGCCACCAGCAGAGATGACTCTGGGGCCAACGTCCTGACTTTC	15	TRBV15	NA	NA	TRBJ2-6
CASSSPTSGAANEQYF	TGTGCCAGCAGTTCTCCGACTAGCGGGGCCGCCAACGAGCAGTACTTC	16	TRBV6-6	NA	TRBD2	TRBJ2-7
CASSLTSDYNEQFF	TGTGCCAGCAGTTTGACTAGCGACTACAATGAGCAGTTCTTC	14	TRBV27	once	TRBD2	TRBJ2-1
CASSRLAGGAPVGGELFF	TGTGCCAGCAGCCGACTAGCGGGAGGGGCTCCGGTAGGCGGGGAGCTGTTTTTT	18	TRBV27	NA	TRBD2	TRBJ2-2
CASITGPRGRGYTF	TGCGCCAGCATTACGGGACCCAGGGGGAGGGGCTACACCTTC	14	TRBV10-1	NA	TRBD1	TRBJ1-2
CASSSLQESYEQYF	TGCGCCAGCAGCTCGTTACAGGAGTCCTACGAGCAGTACTTC	14	TRBV5-1	NA	NA	TRBJ2-7
CASSPRGKEDEQYF	TGTGCCAGCAGCCCCAGGGGCAAGGAGGACGAGCAGTACTTC	14	TRBV7-8	NA	NA	TRBJ2-7
CASSLRSYEQYF	TGTGCCAGCAGCTTGCGTTCCTACGAGCAGTACTTC	12	TRBV11-2	NA	NA	TRBJ2-7
CASSPWTQSYEQYF	TGTGCCAGCAGCCCCTGGACACAATCCTACGAGCAGTACTTC	14	TRBV7-2	NA	NA	TRBJ2-7
CASSRQYSNYGYTF	TGTGCCAGCAGCCGACAGTATTCTAACTATGGCTACACCTTC	14	TRBV14	NA	NA	TRBJ1-2
CASSLSFPSTDTQYF	TGCGCCAGCAGCTTGTCTTTCCCCAGCACAGATACGCAGTATTTT	15	TRBV5-1	NA	NA	TRBJ2-3
CASSLTSSEAFF	TGTGCCAGCAGCTTAACGAGTTCTGAAGCTTTCTTT	12	TRBV11-3	NA	NA	TRBJ1-1
CASSLETGANYGYTF	TGTGCCAGCAGCTTAGAGACAGGGGCGAACTATGGCTACACCTTC	15	TRBV7-6	NA	TRBD1	TRBJ1-2
CASSKPGALYNEQFF	TGTGCCAGCAGTAAACCAGGGGCGCTTTACAATGAGCAGTTCTTC	15	TRBV6-6	NA	NA	TRBJ2-1
CASSSAGEGGTDTQYF	TGTGCCAGCAGTTCTGCTGGAGAGGGAGGCACAGATACGCAGTATTTT	16	TRBV28	NA	NA	TRBJ2-3